Listed below are T cell receptor beta chains from one sample, sequenced in a study of cytomegalovirus exposure and HLA in healthy donors. Here immunoSEQ multiplex PCR was the method, and the copy in TCRdb shows in-frame clones only, minus some. The table lists tens of thousands of clones, roughly nine tenths of them singletons. Sequencing was carried out using PBMCs. All receptors derive from a woman aged 40 to 50 in good health and CMV-seropositive. The conserved cysteine and the conserved F or W are not part of the CDR3 here. The order of the fields is V gene, J gene, clone size, CDR3 protein. Clone size is given for some rows only: seen once, a few or many times, or a class if the clone is expanded.

TRBV9	TRBJ2-3	.	ASSTRGGRLDTQY
TRBV6-5	TRBJ1-6	few	ASSRDRGVYSPLH
TRBV19	TRBJ1-5	.	ASSQMGQVNQPQH
TRBV19	TRBJ2-7	.	ASSQLAGISYEQY
TRBV6-5	TRBJ2-3	.	ASRRTSGADTQY
TRBV5-6	TRBJ1-4	.	ASSLTGRNEKLF
TRBV5-4	TRBJ2-1	.	ASSLRRLAVSYNEQF
TRBV7-9	TRBJ1-1	.	ASSQQEVQAF
TRBV5-4	TRBJ1-5	.	ASSLAGSVQPQH
TRBV6-1	TRBJ1-1	once	ASSERQGGGTEAF
TRBV18	TRBJ2-7	.	ASSPLGESEQY
TRBV7-2	TRBJ1-5	.	ASSPPPGTGWRVQPQH
TRBV9	TRBJ2-1	few	ASSLPGLAGYNEQF